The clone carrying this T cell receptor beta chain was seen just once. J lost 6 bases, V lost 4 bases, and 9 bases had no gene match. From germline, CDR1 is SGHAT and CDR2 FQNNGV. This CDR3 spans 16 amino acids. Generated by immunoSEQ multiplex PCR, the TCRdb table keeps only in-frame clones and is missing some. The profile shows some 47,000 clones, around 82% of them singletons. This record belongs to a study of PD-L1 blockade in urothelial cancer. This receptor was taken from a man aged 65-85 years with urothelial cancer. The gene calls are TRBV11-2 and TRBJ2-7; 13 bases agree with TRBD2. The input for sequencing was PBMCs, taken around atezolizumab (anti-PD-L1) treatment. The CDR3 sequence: CASSSPLTSGGVEQYF. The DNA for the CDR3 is TGTGCCAGCAGCTCGCCTCTTACTAGCGGGGGGGTCGAGCAGTACTTC.